A selection of T cell receptor beta chains follows, all from one sample in a study of T cell responses to AZD1222 COVID-19 vaccine. This table comes from immunoSEQ multiplex PCR, and its TCRdb copy is limited to in-frame clones, with some not included. The profile covers 140,000 or so clones, with 88% appearing a single time and nearly 3.5% taken by the ten largest. Sequenced here: peripheral blood, sampled on day 0 of AZD1222 vaccination. These receptors were taken from an adult in good health. The CDR3 runs from the conserved cysteine through the conserved F or W. A D gene is named only where the DNA matches it firmly. The size field is filled for only some rows; it gives once, few, many or a size class.

v_call,d_call,clone_size,j_call,cdr3_nt,cdr3_aa
TRBV6-6,NA,NA,TRBJ2-1,TGTGCCAGCACCGGGACCGGGTGGAATGAGCAGTTCTTC,CASTGTGWNEQFF
TRBV10-2,NA,NA,TRBJ2-2,TGCGCCAGCAGGGGGAACACCGGGGAGCTGTTTTTT,CASRGNTGELFF
TRBV30,TRBD1,NA,TRBJ1-2,TGTGCCGGGATGAGACGTCTAGGACAGGGGGTGATCGACTATGGCTACACCTTC,CAGMRRLGQGVIDYGYTF
TRBV7-3,TRBD1,NA,TRBJ2-5,TGTGCAGGATGGGGCTTGGGGACAGTCCAAGAGACCCAGTACTTC,CAGWGLGTVQETQYF
TRBV18,NA,few,TRBJ1-5,TGTGCCAGCTCACCACTGGCGGGGGAGAGCAATCAGCCCCAGCATTTT,CASSPLAGESNQPQHF
TRBV3-1/TRBV3-2,NA,NA,TRBJ1-6,TGTGCCAGCAGCGTTCGGCAGGGAGGCTCCTATAATTCACCCCTCCACTTT,CASSVRQGGSYNSPLHF
TRBV10-2,NA,NA,TRBJ1-5,TGCGCCAGCAGTGAGTCGGTTTGGGGACTAGAGCAGCCCCAGCATTTT,CASSESVWGLEQPQHF
TRBV6-6,TRBD1,NA,TRBJ1-1,TGTGCCAGCAGTCAGACAGGGACACGGACTGAAGCTTTCTTT,CASSQTGTRTEAFF
TRBV9,NA,NA,TRBJ2-3,TGTGCCAGCAGAGCCTCATTCGGAGGCACAGATACGCAGTATTTT,CASRASFGGTDTQYF
TRBV9,TRBD1,NA,TRBJ1-4,TGTGCCAGCAGCCCTGGACAGGGGTCGGCAACTAATGAAAAACTGTTTTTT,CASSPGQGSATNEKLFF
TRBV14,NA,NA,TRBJ2-7,TGTGCCAGCAGCCCAGGAAATTACGAGCAGTACTTC,CASSPGNYEQYF
TRBV7-6,NA,NA,TRBJ2-3,TGTGCCAGCAGCTTAGGTAGCGGAAACACAGATACGCAGTATTTT,CASSLGSGNTDTQYF
TRBV30,NA,NA,TRBJ2-5,TGTGCCTGGAGTGTATCAGCGAAGACCCAGTACTTC,CAWSVSAKTQYF
TRBV19,TRBD1,NA,TRBJ1-6,TGTGCCAGTAGGCCCGGGACAGGGAGATCACCCCTCCACTTT,CASRPGTGRSPLHF
TRBV6-2/TRBV6-3,TRBD1,NA,TRBJ2-7,TGTGCCAGCAGTACCGACCCTGGACAGGGAAAAGACGAGCAGTACTTC,CASSTDPGQGKDEQYF
TRBV29-1,NA,NA,TRBJ2-5,TGCAGCCCCAGAGGGGATAAAGAGACCCAGTACTTC,CSPRGDKETQYF
TRBV7-3,TRBD1,NA,TRBJ1-2,TGTGCCAGCAGCGACAGGGGTGGCTATGGCTACACCTTC,CASSDRGGYGYTF
TRBV7-9,NA,once,TRBJ2-7,TGTGCCAGCAGCCCCGATATGGGTGGCTCCCCCGAGCAGTACTTC,CASSPDMGGSPEQYF
TRBV6-5,NA,NA,TRBJ2-1,TGTGCCAGCCGCCTTAGGCTAGCGCCCTACAATGAGCAGTTCTTC,CASRLRLAPYNEQFF
TRBV3-1/TRBV3-2,TRBD1,NA,TRBJ1-1,TGTGCCAGCAGCCAGGACCGGGACAGCCTGAACACTGAAGCTTTCTTT,CASSQDRDSLNTEAFF
TRBV3-1/TRBV3-2,TRBD1,NA,TRBJ2-2,TGTGCCAGCAGCCAAGCTGGGACAGGGTGCACCGGGGAGCTGTTTTTT,CASSQAGTGCTGELFF
TRBV27,TRBD2,NA,TRBJ2-2,TGTGCCAGCATCCGCCGGTGGAGCTCCCCCGGGGGGACCGGGGAGCTGTTTTTT,CASIRRWSSPGGTGELFF
TRBV4-1,NA,NA,TRBJ2-3,TGCGCCAGCAGCCAAGAAGGGAGCACAGATACGCAGTATTTT,CASSQEGSTDTQYF
TRBV25-1,TRBD1,NA,TRBJ1-2,TGTGCCAGCAGTGAATGGGGCGGACAGGAGGGGTATGGCTACACCTTC,CASSEWGGQEGYGYTF